The sequence of this T cell receptor beta chain was determined in a study of blood T cells in healthy people across ages. This clonotype turned up a few times. CDR3 length: 14 amino acids. The V and J ends lost 3 bases and 6 bases respectively, with 11 bases between them. Germline V gives CDR1 LGHNA, CDR2 YSLEER. Alongside a J-beta primer mix, a sample-barcoded 5' primer served in a second PCR lasting about 7 to 11 cycles. TCRdb used MiXCR to reprocess the 5' RACE reads, holding one entry per CDR3 protein. The sample records about 900,000 distinct CDR3 sequences, 55% to 65% being singletons. Input material: blood. The origin of this receptor is a man younger than 45 in good health. The V call is TRBV4-3, the J call TRBJ2-2, with TRBD2 as a possible D gene (5 bases). The CDR3 bases are TGCGCCAGCAGCCAGGACTTCGGGGCCGGGGAGCTGTTTTTT. Translated: CASSQDFGAGELFF.